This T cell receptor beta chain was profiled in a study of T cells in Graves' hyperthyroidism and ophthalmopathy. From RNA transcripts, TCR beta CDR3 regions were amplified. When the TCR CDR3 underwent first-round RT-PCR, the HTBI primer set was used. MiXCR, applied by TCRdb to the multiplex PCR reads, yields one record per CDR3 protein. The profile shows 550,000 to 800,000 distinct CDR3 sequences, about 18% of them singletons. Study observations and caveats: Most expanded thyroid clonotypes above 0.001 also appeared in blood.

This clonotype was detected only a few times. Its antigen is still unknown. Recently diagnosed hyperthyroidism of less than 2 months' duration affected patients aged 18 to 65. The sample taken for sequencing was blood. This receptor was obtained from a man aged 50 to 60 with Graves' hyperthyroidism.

DNA for the CDR3: TGTGCCAGCAGTCTCGACAGGGAATATGGCTACACCTTC. Its translation: CASSLDREYGYTF. V gene TRBV28 combines with J gene TRBJ1-2; 7 nucleotides match TRBD1. J lost 5 bases, V lost 5 bases, and 5 bases had no gene match. CDR1 is MDHEN, CDR2 SYDVKM, per germline. The CDR3 is 13 residues long.